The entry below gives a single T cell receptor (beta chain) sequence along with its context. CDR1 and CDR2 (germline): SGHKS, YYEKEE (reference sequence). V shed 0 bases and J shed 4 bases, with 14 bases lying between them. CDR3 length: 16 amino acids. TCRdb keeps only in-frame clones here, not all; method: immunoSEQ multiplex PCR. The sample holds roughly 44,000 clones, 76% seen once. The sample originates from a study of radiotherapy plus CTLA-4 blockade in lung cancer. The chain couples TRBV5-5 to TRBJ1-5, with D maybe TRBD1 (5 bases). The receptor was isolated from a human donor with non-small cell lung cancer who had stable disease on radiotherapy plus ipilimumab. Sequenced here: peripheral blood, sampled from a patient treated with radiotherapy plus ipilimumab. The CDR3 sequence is CASSLARDRVNQPQHF. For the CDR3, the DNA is TGTGCCAGCAGCTTGGCCCGTGACAGAGTAAATCAGCCCCAGCATTTT. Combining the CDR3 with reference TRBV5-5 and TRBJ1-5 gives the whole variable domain DAGVTQSPTHLIKTRGQQVTLRCSPISGHKSVSWYQQVLGQGPQFIFQYYEKEERGRGNFPDRFSARQFPNYSSELNVNALLLGDSALYLCASSLARDRVNQPQHFGDGTRLSIL.